This T cell receptor (beta chain) appears in the sequencing data of a study of molecular identifiers for immune sequencing clone quantification. Germline values: CDR1 DFQATT, CDR2 SNEGSKA (reference sequence). V gave up 0 bases and J gave up 2 bases; unmatched junction bases: 4. The CDR3 is 15 residues long. Libraries used about 18,000 to 1,000,000 sorted naive CD8 T cells and 10%, 30% or 50% RNA input. Naive CD8 T cells underwent sorting with the CD8+CD4-CCR7+CD45RA+ definition. This clonotype appeared a few times. Each CDR3 protein gets one entry after TCRdb re-called the PCR reads with MiXCR. The sample yields some 320,000 distinct CDR3 sequences, 20% to 25% seen once.

The sequence was obtained from a human donor in good health. Some libraries in this study had Jurkat cell RNA spiked in. Sequenced: naive CD8+ T cells from blood, with Jurkat cell RNA spiked in. Subset given: FACS-sorted CD8+CD4-CCR7+CD45RA+ naive T cells. This sequence joins TRBV20-1 and TRBJ2-7; TRBD2 aligns across 10 bases. The CDR3, as DNA: TGCAGTGCTAGAGATCGAGGGACTAGCGCCTACGAGCAGTACTTC. This translates into CSARDRGTSAYEQYF.